Following are 32 T cell receptor beta chains from one sample sequenced in a study of T cell responses to AZD1222 COVID-19 vaccine. This table comes from immunoSEQ multiplex PCR, and its TCRdb copy is limited to in-frame clones, with some not included. The sample has about 130,000 clones, about 86% seen once. Sequenced material: peripheral blood, taken on day 0 of AZD1222 vaccination. The receptors derive from an adult in good health.

The gene calls are TRBV30 and TRBJ1-5; no clear D. This CDR3 comprises 13 residues. Trimming shortened V by 5 bases and J by 5 bases, and 13 bases separated the two germline ends. Germline loops: CDR1 GTSNPN, CDR2 SVGIG (reference sequence). Here the CDR3 reads CAWSRQIDQPQHF. CDR3 sequence (DNA): TGTGCCTGGTCAAGGCAAATAGATCAGCCCCAGCATTTT.

This rearrangement joins TRBV5-4 to TRBJ1-1, with unresolved D. V lost 4 bases to trimming and J lost 6 bases, with 16 bases between them. CDR1 is SGHNT and CDR2 is YYREEE in the germline V gene (reference sequence). CDR3 size: 14 residues. In DNA form, the CDR3 reads TGTGCCAGCAGCCCGGAGGCCGGAGGACCTGAAGCTTTCTTT. Encoded protein: CASSPEAGGPEAFF.

This clone was seen once. The rearrangement links TRBV28 to TRBJ1-1, with a weak D call TRBD1 (5 bases). The germline V and J ends were trimmed by 7 bases and 2 bases, with 17 bases remaining between them. The CDR3 spans 15 residues. CDR1 and CDR2 from the germline V gene are MDHEN and SYDVKM. CDR3 DNA: TGTGCCAGCATTAGTGCTGGGGGAGGTAACACTGAAGCTTTCTTT. It specifies CASISAGGGNTEAFF.

V gene TRBV19 combines with J gene TRBJ2-6; D gene unclear. The CDR3 has 16 amino acids. Trimming took 1 base from V and 0 from J, leaving 7 bases between them. The V gene's germline CDR1 is LNHDA and CDR2 SQIVND (reference sequence). CDR3 coding DNA: TGTGCCAGTAGTATAGCCACATCCTCTGGGGCCAACGTCCTGACTTTC. It translates to CASSIATSSGANVLTF.

The rearrangement joins TRBV7-9 to TRBJ1-2; 7 bases are shared with TRBD1. This CDR3 comprises 13 residues. Germline-derived CDR1 and CDR2 are SEHNR and FQNEAQ (reference sequence). Trimming took 6 bases from V and 4 from J; bases not matched to a gene: 5. The CDR3, as DNA: TGTGCCAGCAGTCCCCAGGGGGTCTATGGCTACACCTTC. This translates into CASSPQGVYGYTF.

The gene calls are TRBV7-2 and TRBJ1-1; 9 bases agree with TRBD1. V shed 4 bases and J 3 bases; nucleotides not matched to a gene: 3. Germline CDR1 reads SGHTA; CDR2 reads FQGNSA. This CDR3 comprises 14 residues. This CDR3 is CASSSGQGYTEAFF. DNA of the CDR3: TGTGCCAGCAGCTCGGGACAGGGATACACTGAAGCTTTCTTT.

The CDR3 sequence: CASSQESTTEPYNEQFF. CDR3 coding DNA: TGTGCCAGCAGCCAAGAATCGACGACTGAGCCCTACAATGAGCAGTTCTTC. V usage is TRBV4-2 and J usage is TRBJ2-1; no clear D gene. Germline V gives CDR1 LGHNA, CDR2 YNFKEQ. Between the trimmed V and J ends, which lost 0 bases and 2 bases, there was a span of 14 bases. CDR3 length: 17 amino acids.

Concerning this clone itself: The sample holds other DNA sequences that translate to the same CDR3. The chain uses TRBV28 and TRBJ1-2; D call uncertain. Looked up from germline, CDR1 is MDHEN and CDR2 is SYDVKM. Trimming left V 3 bases short and J 4 bases short, with 6 bases between. The CDR3 is 12 residues long. Here the CDR3 reads CASSLGGYGYTF. DNA for the CDR3: TGTGCCAGCAGTTTGGGAGGCTATGGCTACACCTTC.

This rearrangement joins TRBV11-2 to TRBJ1-2; the D gene is possibly TRBD1 (5 bases). The CDR3 consists of 15 residues. V gave up 0 bases and J gave up 8 bases, with 16 bases separating them. From germline, CDR1 is SGHAT and CDR2 FQNNGV. The CDR3, as DNA: TGTGCCAGCAGCTTAGATCTGAGCGGGGCCATGGGCTACACCTTC. It codes for CASSLDLSGAMGYTF.

The V call is TRBV5-6, the J call TRBJ2-6, with no clear D. The germline CDR1 and CDR2 sequences are SGHDT and YYEEEE. V was pared by 0 bases and J by 12 bases, with 16 bases between. The CDR3 is made up of 15 amino acids. CDR3 protein: CASSLALGESRVLTF. The CDR3 DNA reads TGTGCCAGCAGCTTGGCCCTGGGTGAAAGTCGCGTCCTGACTTTC.

The chain carries TRBV19 and TRBJ2-4; the match to TRBD1 covers 9 bases. The CDR3 runs to 15 residues. CDR1 is LNHDA, CDR2 SQIVND, per germline (reference sequence). Germline trimming cut 8 bases from V and 3 bases from J; bases unmatched to any gene: 8. The CDR3 sequence: CASQNRGLDKNIQYF. DNA for the CDR3: TGTGCCAGTCAAAACAGGGGGCTCGACAAAAACATTCAGTACTTC.

The chain has TRBV28 and TRBJ2-1; TRBD2 matches at 12 bases. The germline V gene has CDR1 MDHEN and CDR2 SYDVKM. The V segment lost 5 bases and the J segment 4 bases; nucleotides outside the gene matches: 3. The CDR3 length is 15 residues. The CDR3 bases are TGTGCCAGCAGTAAACTAGCGGGAGGTTACAATGAGCAGTTCTTC. Translation gives CASSKLAGGYNEQFF.

The chain recombines TRBV3-1 (or the pseudogene TRBV3-2) with TRBJ1-2; D gene uncertain. The germline CDR1 and CDR2 sequences are LGHDT and YNNKEL (reference sequence). The CDR3 sequence is 12 residues long. Between the trimmed V and J ends, which lost 2 bases and 7 bases, there was a span of 8 bases. The CDR3 loop is CASSQSGSGYTF. The CDR3 DNA is TGTGCCAGCAGCCAATCTGGTTCTGGCTACACCTTC.

The chain couples TRBV30 to TRBJ2-1; D gene unclear. The CDR3 is 11 residues long. Trimming stripped 0 bases from V and 9 bases from J, with 6 bases between. Germline-derived CDR1 and CDR2 are GTSNPN and SVGIG (reference sequence). The CDR3 loop is CAWSVGSEQFF. CDR3 sequence (DNA): TGTGCCTGGAGTGTGGGTAGTGAGCAGTTCTTC.

This chain joins TRBV9 and TRBJ2-5, with a tentative D call TRBD2 (6 bases). This CDR3 region has 14 residues. Germline CDR1 SGDLS, CDR2 YYNGEE. Trimming pared 6 bases from V and 2 bases from J, leaving 14 bases between. The CDR3 region has the DNA TGTGCCAGCACCCGGGGGAGTGTTCAAGAGACCCAGTACTTC. Translation gives CASTRGSVQETQYF.

This sequence joins TRBV27 and TRBJ2-6; the D is unclear. CDR1 and CDR2 from the germline V gene are MNHEY and SMNVEV (reference sequence). This CDR3 spans 14 amino acids. V lost 7 bases and J 1 base, leaving 8 bases between the germline ends. The chain's CDR3 is CASTEVSGANVLTF. CDR3 nucleotides: TGTGCCAGCACGGAAGTGTCTGGGGCCAACGTCCTGACTTTC.

J is TRBJ1-5 and V is TRBV6-6, with 9 bases identical to TRBD1. J gave up 7 bases and V 10 bases, and 8 bases lay outside the gene matches. The CDR3 contains 13 residues. Germline-derived CDR1 and CDR2 are MNHNY and SVGAGI (reference sequence). CDR3 amino acids: CATSQGATQPQHF. The DNA of the CDR3 is TGTGCCACCTCACAGGGGGCAACGCAGCCCCAGCATTTT.

The chain has TRBV6-2 or TRBV6-3 and TRBJ2-5; 8 bases align to TRBD2. After removal of 6 bases from V and 5 bases from J, the junction contained 14 bases not matched to a gene. The V gene's germline CDR1 is MNHEY and CDR2 SVGEGT. The CDR3 length is 16 residues. CDR3 amino acids: CASSHFPSGRRETQYF. The CDR3 DNA follows: TGTGCCAGCAGCCACTTTCCTAGCGGGCGTCGGGAGACCCAGTACTTC.

The chain joins TRBV18 to TRBJ1-3; D is unresolved. The CDR3 runs 12 residues. With 3 bases removed from V and 1 base from J, the gap between germline ends came to 1 base. Germline V gene sequence: CDR1 KGHSH, CDR2 LQKENI. The CDR3 sequence: CASSPSGNTIYF. The CDR3 DNA sequence: TGTGCCAGCTCACCTTCTGGAAACACCATATATTTT. Full variable domain (missing parts from reference TRBV18 and TRBJ1-3): NAGVMQNPRHLVRRRGQEARLRCSPMKGHSHVYWYRQLPEEGLKFMVYLQKENIIDESGMPKERFSAEFPKEGPSILRIQQVVRGDSAAYFCASSPSGNTIYFGEGSWLTVV.

The chain couples TRBV14 to TRBJ1-2; D uncertain. Between the trimmed V and J ends, which lost 0 bases and 2 bases, there was a span of 10 bases. CDR1 and CDR2 from the germline V gene are SGHDN and FVKESK. The CDR3 runs 15 residues. The chain's CDR3 is CASSQDSPGNYGYTF. Here the CDR3 DNA reads TGTGCCAGCAGCCAAGATTCCCCAGGAAACTATGGCTACACCTTC. Full variable domain (outside the CDR3, taken from reference TRBV14 and TRBJ1-2): EAGVTQFPSHSVIEKGQTVTLRCDPISGHDNLYWYRRVMGKEIKFLLHFVKESKQDESGMPNNRFLAERTGGTYSTLKVQPAELEDSGVYFCASSQDSPGNYGYTFGSGTRLTVV.

The CDR3 loop is CASSQDRKEGSSYEQYF. As DNA, the CDR3 is TGCGCCAGCAGCCAAGATCGCAAGGAGGGAAGTTCCTACGAGCAGTACTTC. The chain recombines TRBV4-1 with TRBJ2-7; D may be TRBD2 (6 bases). V was trimmed by 0 bases and J by 1 base, leaving 16 bases between them. The CDR3 spans 17 residues. The germline V gene has CDR1 MGHRA and CDR2 YSYEKL.

The V gene is TRBV5-5, the J gene TRBJ1-2; D is uncertain. Germline V gives CDR1 SGHKS, CDR2 YYEKEE (reference sequence). Between the trimmed V and J ends, which lost 4 bases and 0 bases, there was a span of 10 bases. The CDR3 has 14 residues. The CDR3 DNA reads TGTGCCAGCAGCCCAACACTGTCTAACTATGGCTACACCTTC. Its translation is CASSPTLSNYGYTF.

This clone was recorded a few times. The chain uses TRBV4-3 and TRBJ2-2; D is undetermined. The CDR3 contains 14 residues. The germline CDR1 and CDR2 sequences are LGHNA and YSLEER. The V and J ends lost 1 base and 5 bases respectively, with 8 bases between them. The CDR3 DNA follows: TGCGCCAGCAGCCAAGTTTCTAGAACCGGGGAGCTGTTTTTT. Its translation is CASSQVSRTGELFF.

The chain combines TRBV7-3 with TRBJ2-2; no firm D call. CDR1 is SGHTA and CDR2 is FQGTGA in the germline V gene. Trimming cost V 2 bases and J 4 bases, with 11 bases left between them. CDR3 size: 15 residues. CDR3 amino acids: CASSLGPSPTGELFF. The CDR3 region has the DNA TGTGCCAGCAGCTTAGGTCCTTCCCCCACCGGGGAGCTGTTTTTT.

CDR3 loop: CASPRRTDTQYF. CDR3 DNA: TGTGCCAGCCCCCGGCGGACAGATACGCAGTATTTT. This rearrangement joins TRBV21-1 to TRBJ2-3; the tabulated D call, TRBD2, remains unverified against the DNA. TRBV21-1 is labeled a pseudogene. This CDR3 contains 12 residues.

This chain connects TRBV28 to TRBJ2-2; 11 positions match TRBD1. CDR3 length: 16 amino acids. The V gene end was trimmed by 6 bases and the J gene end by 4 bases; junction bases not matched to a gene: 7. Per the germline V gene, CDR1 is MDHEN and CDR2 is SYDVKM. CDR3 sequence: CASSFTGTGGTGELFF. The CDR3 DNA follows: TGTGCCAGCAGCTTCACCGGGACAGGGGGCACCGGGGAGCTGTTTTTT.

The V call is TRBV9, the J call TRBJ2-5; 11 bases are a match to TRBD2. The CDR3 is 14 residues long. Germline V lookup: CDR1 SGDLS, CDR2 YYNGEE. J gave up 4 bases and V 4 bases, and 3 bases lay outside the gene matches. CDR3 residues: CASSPGTSGETQYF. Here the CDR3 DNA reads TGTGCCAGCAGCCCCGGGACTAGCGGAGAGACCCAGTACTTC.

The V and J genes are TRBV3-1 (or the pseudogene TRBV3-2) and TRBJ2-2; a possible D gene is TRBD2 (6 bases). Germline V gene lookup returns CDR1 LGHDT and CDR2 YNNKEL (reference sequence). V was trimmed by 6 bases and J by 4 bases, leaving 18 bases between them. The CDR3 loop spans 16 amino acids. The CDR3 region has the DNA TGTGCCAGCAGGAGAGGGGAGGTCTACCCCACCGGGGAGCTGTTTTTT. This encodes CASRRGEVYPTGELFF.

The chain has TRBV6-4 and TRBJ1-1; D is undetermined. Germline lookup yields CDR1 MRHNA and CDR2 SNTAGT. The CDR3 runs to 13 residues. Trimming removed 5 bases from V and 2 bases from J, with 9 bases in between. The CDR3 nucleotides are TGTGCCAGCAGTCCGGGCCACAACACTGAAGCTTTCTTT. Protein sequence: CASSPGHNTEAFF.

This chain joins TRBV3-1 (or the pseudogene TRBV3-2) and TRBJ1-6; no firm D call. Germline lookup yields CDR1 LGHDT and CDR2 YNNKEL (reference sequence). V dropped 1 base and J dropped 8 bases, with 12 bases sitting between them. This CDR3 contains 15 residues. CDR3 sequence: CASSQGLGRDSPLHF. CDR3 bases: TGTGCCAGCAGCCAAGGGCTGGGAAGAGATTCACCCCTCCACTTT.

This clone was observed a handful of times. The J gene is TRBJ2-1, the V gene TRBV28; 14 nucleotides line up with TRBD2. This CDR3 contains 18 residues. CDR1 MDHEN and CDR2 SYDVKM come from the germline V gene. The V and J ends lost 7 bases and 0 bases, in that order; junction bases with no gene match: 8. CDR3 DNA sequence: TGTGCCAGCAATGACAGGACTAGCGGGAGGCGCTCCTACAATGAGCAGTTCTTC. The encoded protein is CASNDRTSGRRSYNEQFF.

This chain joins TRBV30 and TRBJ2-6; TRBD2 aligns across 7 bases. V was pared by 4 bases and J by 1 base, with 7 bases of the junction left unmatched. This CDR3 contains 16 residues. CDR1 is GTSNPN, CDR2 SVGIG, per germline (reference sequence). CDR3 residues: CAWTSGGSSGANVLTF. CDR3 DNA: TGTGCCTGGACTAGCGGCGGATCTTCTGGGGCCAACGTCCTGACTTTC. Full variable domain (rest looked up from reference TRBV30 and TRBJ2-6): SQTIHQWPATLVQPVGSPLSLECTVEGTSNPNLYWYRQAAGRGLQLLFYSVGIGQISSEVPQNLSASRPQDRQFILSSKKLLLSDSGFYLCAWTSGGSSGANVLTFGAGSRLTVL.